This TCR beta chain was profiled in a study of control samples from healthy donors and cancer patients. Sequencing was performed with immunoSEQ multiplex PCR; in TCRdb, only in-frame clones are kept and a portion is missing. Among approximately 160,000 clones listed, approximately 90% were seen once. Germline CDR1 and CDR2: SGHTA and FQGNSA. The CDR3 length is 12 residues. V was shortened by 7 bases and J by 5 bases, with 9 bases between the two germline ends. The sequence was collected from a woman in her 30s in good health. The chain is built from TRBV7-2 and TRBJ1-5; D not resolved. Sample: blood. CDR3 sequence (DNA): TGTGCCAGCACCCACGGAGATCAGCCCCAGCATTTT. Protein: CASTHGDQPQHF.